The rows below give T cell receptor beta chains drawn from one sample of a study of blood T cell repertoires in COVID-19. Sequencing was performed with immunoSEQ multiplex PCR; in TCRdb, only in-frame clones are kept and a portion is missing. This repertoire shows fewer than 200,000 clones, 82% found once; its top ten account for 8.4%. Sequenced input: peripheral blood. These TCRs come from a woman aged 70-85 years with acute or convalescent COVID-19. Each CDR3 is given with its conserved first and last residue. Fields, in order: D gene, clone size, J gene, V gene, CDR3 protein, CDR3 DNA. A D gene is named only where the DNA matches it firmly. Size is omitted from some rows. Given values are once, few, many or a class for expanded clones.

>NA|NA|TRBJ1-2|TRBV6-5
CASSYSPYGYTF
TGTGCCAGCAGTTACTCTCCTTATGGCTACACCTTC
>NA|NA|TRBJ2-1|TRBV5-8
CASSFTGTYNEQFF
TGTGCCAGCAGCTTCACCGGGACCTACAATGAGCAGTTCTTC
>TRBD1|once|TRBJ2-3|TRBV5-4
CASSYRTGMRTDTQYF
TGTGCCAGCAGTTATCGGACAGGGATGCGCACAGATACGCAGTATTTT
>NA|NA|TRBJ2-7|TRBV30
CAWSATLWGDEQYF
TGTGCCTGGAGTGCTACTCTTTGGGGCGACGAGCAGTACTTC
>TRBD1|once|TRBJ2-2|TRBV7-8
CATDRAYGELFF
TGTGCCACTGACAGGGCGTACGGGGAGCTGTTTTTT
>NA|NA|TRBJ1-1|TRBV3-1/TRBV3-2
CASSHPRGGNTEAFF
TGTGCCAGCAGCCATCCGAGGGGGGGGAACACTGAAGCTTTCTTT
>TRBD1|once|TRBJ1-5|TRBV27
CASSLGTGPYSNQPQHF
TGTGCCAGCAGTTTGGGGACAGGGCCTTATAGCAATCAGCCCCAGCATTTT
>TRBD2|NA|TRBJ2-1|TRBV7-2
CASSLAGGGAYNEQFF
TGTGCCAGCAGCTTAGCGGGCGGGGGGGCCTACAATGAGCAGTTCTTC
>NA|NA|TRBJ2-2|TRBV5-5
CASSFRTGELFF
TGTGCCAGCAGCTTTCGGACCGGGGAGCTGTTTTTT
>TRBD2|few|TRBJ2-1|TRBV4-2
CASSQGAGGRNEQFF
TGTGCCAGCAGCCAAGGAGCGGGGGGGCGGAATGAGCAGTTCTTC
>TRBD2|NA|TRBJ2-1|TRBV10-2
CASSRTSGVHWDEQFF
TGCGCCAGCAGTCGGACTAGCGGAGTACATTGGGATGAGCAGTTCTTC
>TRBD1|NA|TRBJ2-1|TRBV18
CASSPQGAAYNEQFF
TGTGCCAGCTCACCGCAGGGGGCGGCCTACAATGAGCAGTTCTTC
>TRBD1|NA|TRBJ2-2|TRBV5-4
CASSLDRGAVTGELFF
TGTGCCAGCAGCTTGGACAGGGGCGCAGTCACCGGGGAGCTGTTTTTT
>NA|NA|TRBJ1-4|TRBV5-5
CASSLGYRASGANEKLFF
TGTGCCAGCAGCTTGGGGTACAGGGCTAGCGGGGCTAATGAAAAACTGTTTTTT
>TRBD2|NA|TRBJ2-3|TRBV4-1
CASSQVPKRGRDTQYF
TGCGCCAGCAGCCAAGTGCCGAAGCGGGGGAGGGATACGCAGTATTTT
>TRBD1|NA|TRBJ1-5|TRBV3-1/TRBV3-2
CASSQGRQGNQPQHF
TGTGCCAGCAGCCAAGGGAGACAGGGGAATCAGCCCCAGCATTTT
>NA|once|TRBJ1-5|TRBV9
CASSVDGRNQPQHF
TGTGCCAGCAGCGTAGATGGGCGCAATCAGCCCCAGCATTTT
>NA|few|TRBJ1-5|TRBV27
CASSLQSGPLQPQHF
TGTGCCAGCAGTTTGCAGTCAGGCCCCCTCCAGCCCCAGCATTTT
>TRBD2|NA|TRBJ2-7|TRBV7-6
CASSPIRLAGESYEQYF
TGTGCCAGCAGCCCGATCAGACTAGCGGGAGAATCCTACGAGCAGTACTTC
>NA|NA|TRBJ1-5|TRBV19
CASSLPASRGWNQPQHF
TGTGCCAGTAGTCTACCCGCGTCGAGGGGGTGGAATCAGCCCCAGCATTTT
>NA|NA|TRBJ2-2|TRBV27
CASLEYHGELFF
TGTGCCAGCCTCGAGTATCACGGGGAGCTGTTTTTT
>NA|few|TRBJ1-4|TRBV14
CASSQGAGPPNEKLFF
TGTGCCAGCAGCCAGGGGGCCGGGCCTCCTAATGAAAAACTGTTTTTT
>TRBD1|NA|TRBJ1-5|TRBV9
CAKPPWEQGAVGNQPQHF
TGTGCCAAGCCCCCTTGGGAACAGGGGGCAGTAGGCAATCAGCCCCAGCATTTT
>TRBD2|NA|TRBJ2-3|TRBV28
CASSNRDYTDTQYF
TGTGCCAGCAGTAATAGGGACTACACAGATACGCAGTATTTT